This entry lists 14 T cell receptor beta chains sequenced from one sample in a study of blood T cells in healthy people across ages. A J-beta primer mix and a sample-barcoded 5' primer were used in a second PCR of about 7 to 12 cycles. TCRdb reprocessed the 5' RACE reads via MiXCR and lists one record per CDR3 protein. Of about 800,000 distinct CDR3 sequences in the sample, about 62% were seen once. The sample comprised blood. Source of these receptors: a man younger than 40 in good health.

The chain combines TRBV7-9 with TRBJ1-2; D is perhaps TRBD1 (5 bases). There are 14 residues in the CDR3. The ends were cut back, 6 bases at V and 0 bases at J, with 11 bases in the middle. Germline loops: CDR1 SEHNR, CDR2 FQNEAQ (reference sequence). This CDR3 is CASSRGVANYGYTF. As DNA, the CDR3 is TGTGCCAGCAGTAGAGGGGTCGCTAACTATGGCTACACCTTC.

This clonotype has a single count. V is TRBV4-2 and J is TRBJ2-7; TRBD1 agrees at 8 bases. Unmatched junction bases numbered 14, after V lost 4 bases and J lost 3 bases. The germline CDR1 and CDR2 sequences are LGHNA and YNFKEQ. The CDR3 covers 17 residues. This CDR3 is CASSRAMEGQGYYEQYF. The CDR3 DNA sequence: TGTGCCAGCAGCCGTGCAATGGAAGGACAGGGATACTACGAGCAGTACTTC.

V and J are TRBV7-6 and TRBJ1-1, with unresolved D. The CDR3 totals 13 residues. V lost 3 bases, J lost 11 bases, and 16 bases lay in between. The germline gives CDR1 SGHVS, CDR2 FNYEAQ. The CDR3 here is CASSLGPDLGAFF. The CDR3 DNA reads TGTGCCAGCAGCTTGGGTCCGGACCTAGGGGCTTTCTTT. The full variable domain, its missing parts supplied by reference TRBV7-6 and TRBJ1-1, is GAGVSQSPRYKVTKRGQDVALRCDPISGHVSLYWYRQALGQGPEFLTYFNYEAQQDKSGLPNDRFSAERPEGSISTLTIQRTEQRDSAMYRCASSLGPDLGAFFGQGTRLTVV.

In this sample, this clonotype turned up a few times. This chain uses TRBV2 with TRBJ2-6; no reliable D call. Germline V gives CDR1 SNHLY, CDR2 FYNNEI. This CDR3 has 15 residues. Trimming took 8 bases from V and 3 from J, leaving 14 bases between them. For the CDR3, the DNA is TGTGCCAGCTCACAATTGTCACTTGGGGCCAACGTCCTGACTTTC. It specifies CASSQLSLGANVLTF.

The gene calls are TRBV20-1 and TRBJ2-1; 7 bases fit TRBD2. J was trimmed by 6 bases and V by 2 bases; bases with no gene match: 16. There are 17 residues in the CDR3. Looked up from germline, CDR1 is DFQATT and CDR2 is SNEGSKA (reference sequence). CDR3 region: CSARTLSRGSVVNEQFF. DNA for the CDR3: TGCAGTGCTAGAACCCTCTCGCGGGGGTCGGTAGTCAATGAGCAGTTCTTC.

The genes are TRBV20-1 and TRBJ2-1; D uncertain. The germline V gene encodes CDR1 DFQATT and CDR2 SNEGSKA (reference sequence). V lost 6 bases and J lost 6, with 15 bases in between. This CDR3 has 13 amino acids. CDR3 DNA sequence: TGCAGTGCCCACAGTAGGGTTGGCAATGAGCAGTTCTTC. Its translation is CSAHSRVGNEQFF.

There are a few counts of this clonotype. The gene calls are TRBV29-1 and TRBJ2-7; perhaps TRBD2 as D (6 bases). Trimming shortened V by 5 bases and J by 5 bases, and 16 bases separated the two germline ends. CDR3 length: 13 amino acids. CDR1 is SQVTM, CDR2 ANQGSEA, per germline. The CDR3 DNA reads TGCAGCGTTATGGTATTGGGGGGTGACGAGCAGTACTTC. It specifies CSVMVLGGDEQYF.

As to this clonotype: A much more abundant neighbour one base away suggests this may be a read error. The chain combines TRBV7-8 with TRBJ2-7; D remains ambiguous. The CDR3 covers 14 residues. The germline V and J ends were trimmed by 5 bases and 1 base, with 12 bases remaining between them. Germline V gene data show CDR1 as SGHVS and CDR2 as FQNEAQ. CDR3 bases: TGTGCCAGCAGCGTAGAGACGGGTTCCTACGAGCAGTACTTC. It is translated as CASSVETGSYEQYF. The whole variable domain, filled in from reference TRBV7-8 and TRBJ2-7, reads GAGVSQSPRYKVAKRGQDVALRCDPISGHVSLFWYQQALGQGPEFLTYFQNEAQLDKSGLPSDRFFAERPEGSVSTLKIQRTQQEDSAVYLCASSVETGSYEQYFGPGTRLTVT.

This clonotype was counted between two and nine times. V usage is TRBV7-2 and J usage is TRBJ2-7; no definite D call. With 1 base removed from V and 0 bases from J, the gap between germline ends came to 10 bases. Germline V lookup: CDR1 SGHTA, CDR2 FQGNSA. CDR3 size: 15 residues. CDR3: CASSLEPRSSYEQYF. DNA of the CDR3: TGTGCCAGCAGCTTAGAACCACGAAGCTCCTACGAGCAGTACTTC.

This sequence joins TRBV3-1 and TRBJ2-3; no definite D call. CDR3 length equals 14 residues. The V end was cut by 2 bases, the J end by 6 bases, with 12 bases between. Germline V CDR1 and CDR2: LGHDT, YNNKEL (reference sequence). Here the CDR3 DNA reads TGTGCCAGCAGCCAACCCCCCGGCGGCGATACGCAGTATTTT. Its protein product is CASSQPPGGDTQYF.

The chain employs TRBV12-3 or TRBV12-4 and TRBJ2-7, with D possibly TRBD2 on 6 matching bases. The germline V and J ends were trimmed by 5 bases and 3 bases, with 14 bases remaining between them. The length of the CDR3 is 14 residues. The CDR3 bases are TGTGCCAGCAGTCCGGGGGTCCTACTCTACGAGCAGTACTTC. It yields the protein CASSPGVLLYEQYF.

This clonotype showed up just once. This chain uses TRBV20-1 with TRBJ1-2; D is ambiguous. The V gene lost 4 bases and the J gene lost 7 bases, with 16 bases spanning the gap. This CDR3 spans 13 amino acids. CDR1 DFQATT and CDR2 SNEGSKA come from the germline V gene (reference sequence). The CDR3 coding sequence is TGCAGTGCTACACCGAGACTCCTTGGTGGCTACACCTTC. It yields the protein CSATPRLLGGYTF.

This chain joins TRBV6-6 and TRBJ2-2; unclear D gene. With 2 bases removed from V and 6 bases from J, the gap between germline ends came to 4 bases. The CDR3 totals 12 residues. Germline lookup yields CDR1 MNHNY and CDR2 SVGAGI (reference sequence). Here the CDR3 DNA reads TGTGCCAGCAGTTACGGGGCCGGGGAGCTGTTTTTT. It is translated as CASSYGAGELFF.

The sample holds a few counts of this clonotype. The CDR3 region has the DNA TGTGCCAGCTCAAGGGACGGAGGAGGATACACCTTC. Its protein is CASSRDGGGYTF. The chain carries TRBV7-2 and TRBJ1-2, with D possibly matching TRBD1 (5 bases). Trimming shortened V by 8 bases and J by 11 bases, and 18 bases separated the two germline ends. Germline values: CDR1 SGHTA, CDR2 FQGNSA. The CDR3 is made up of 12 amino acids.